Presented here are 25 T cell receptor beta chains from one specimen sequenced in a study of cytomegalovirus exposure and HLA in healthy donors. The method was immunoSEQ multiplex PCR; TCRdb's version includes in-frame clones alone and lacks a portion of them. The sample lists approximately 300,000 clones; about nine tenths were seen once. The sample taken for sequencing was PBMCs. All receptors derive from a woman younger than 45 in good health and CMV-seropositive.

V is TRBV7-3 and J is TRBJ2-2; 9 bases are shared with TRBD2. CDR1 is SGHTA and CDR2 is FQGTGA in the germline V gene. There are 19 residues in the CDR3. V lost 4 bases, J lost 6 bases, and 18 bases stayed unmatched. The CDR3 DNA reads TGTGCCAGCAGCTCCACGAGGCACCTAGCGGGAACGAGGGCCGGGGAGCTGTTTTTT. Protein: CASSSTRHLAGTRAGELFF.

This chain's CDR3 is CASSREGVAQPQHF. In DNA form, the CDR3 reads TGTGCCAGCAGCCGGGAGGGGGTGGCCCAGCCCCAGCATTTT. The V gene is TRBV7-2, the J gene TRBJ1-5; a possible D gene is TRBD1 (6 bases). Between the trimmed V and J ends, which lost 5 bases and 7 bases, there was a span of 15 bases. CDR1 is SGHTA, CDR2 FQGNSA, per germline. The CDR3 consists of 14 residues.

V gene TRBV7-6 combines with J gene TRBJ1-1; the D gene is possibly TRBD1 (5 bases). The CDR3 contains 13 residues. Germline loops: CDR1 SGHVS, CDR2 FNYEAQ. V shed 1 base and J shed 8 bases, with 11 bases lying between them. The CDR3 loop reads CASSLEAGTEAFF. The CDR3 region has the DNA TGTGCCAGCAGCTTAGAAGCTGGGACGGAAGCTTTCTTT.

This rearrangement joins TRBV7-2 to TRBJ2-7; 7 bases fit TRBD2. In germline, CDR1 is SGHTA, CDR2 FQGNSA. This CDR3 contains 14 residues. V was clipped by 6 bases and J by 3 bases; unmatched bases: 8. For the CDR3, the DNA is TGTGCCAGCAGGTGGGGGGGAAAAGGCTACGAGCAGTACTTC. This gives the protein CASRWGGKGYEQYF.

This chain connects TRBV28 to TRBJ2-2, with unresolved D. V dropped 8 bases and J dropped 2 bases, with 9 bases sitting between them. The CDR3 runs to 13 residues. Germline CDR1 reads MDHEN; CDR2 reads SYDVKM. For the CDR3, the DNA is TGTGCCAGCCGGGCCGACAACACCGGGGAGCTGTTTTTT. Translation: CASRADNTGELFF.

The CDR3 region is CASSPDRVPNTEAFF. As DNA, the CDR3 is TGTGCCAGCAGCCCAGACAGGGTGCCGAACACTGAAGCTTTCTTT. The chain links TRBV13 to TRBJ1-1; 7 bases match TRBD1. V gave up 5 bases and J gave up 1 base; unmatched junction bases: 7. CDR3 length: 15 amino acids. Per the germline V gene, CDR1 is PRHDT and CDR2 is FYEKMQ (reference sequence).

The gene calls are TRBV15 and TRBJ2-5; TRBD1 matches 10 bases. V was pared by 1 base and J by 4 bases, with 9 bases of the junction left unmatched. The CDR3 has 17 residues. Germline CDR1 is LNHNV and CDR2 is YYDKDF (reference sequence). The CDR3 DNA reads as TGTGCCACCAGCAGAGGATCCGGGACAGGGGTGGTAGAGACCCAGTACTTC. Its translation is CATSRGSGTGVVETQYF.

The chain combines TRBV9 with TRBJ2-2; unclear D gene. The germline V gene encodes CDR1 SGDLS and CDR2 YYNGEE. This CDR3 spans 14 amino acids. Trimming took off 0 bases at V and 8 bases at J, with 11 bases between the two ends. The CDR3 is CASSVASEAGELFF. In nucleotides, the CDR3 is TGTGCCAGCAGCGTAGCAAGTGAGGCTGGGGAGCTGTTTTTT.

This clone has a single count. This chain links TRBV27 with TRBJ2-1, with D possibly being TRBD2 (6 bases). CDR3 length equals 13 residues. Trimming took 2 bases from V and 7 from J, leaving 9 bases between them. The germline gives CDR1 MNHEY, CDR2 SMNVEV (reference sequence). The CDR3 spells CASSLGGGNEQFF. CDR3 DNA sequence: TGTGCCAGCAGTTTAGGTGGGGGGAATGAGCAGTTCTTC.

The chain uses TRBV9 and TRBJ2-4; TRBD2 matches 16 bases. J gave up 2 bases and V 4 bases, and 6 bases lay outside the gene matches. CDR1 is SGDLS, CDR2 YYNGEE, per germline. The CDR3 contains 18 residues. CDR3 DNA sequence: TGTGCCAGCAGCCCGGGACTAGCGGGGGGGCCGTCCAAAAACATTCAGTACTTC. The encoded protein is CASSPGLAGGPSKNIQYF.

V gene TRBV28 combines with J gene TRBJ2-3; tentatively, D is TRBD1 (6 bases). CDR1 MDHEN and CDR2 SYDVKM come from the germline V gene. The CDR3 loop spans 18 amino acids. V shed 3 bases and J shed 12 bases, with 31 bases lying between them. CDR3 sequence reads: CASSLRGIPTRDTNYQYF. The CDR3 region has the DNA TGTGCCAGCAGTTTGAGGGGAATACCTACCCGGGACACTAATTATCAGTATTTT.

The sample holds a few counts of this clone. The V call is TRBV9, the J call TRBJ1-5, with TRBD1 as a possible D gene (5 bases). Per germline, CDR1 SGDLS and CDR2 YYNGEE. V lost 2 bases and J 5 bases, leaving 11 bases between the germline ends. CDR3 length equals 14 residues. CDR3 loop: CASSVWGTDQPQHF. The CDR3 DNA reads TGTGCCAGCAGCGTTTGGGGCACGGATCAGCCCCAGCATTTT. The complete variable domain, with remaining parts taken from reference TRBV9 and TRBJ1-5, reads DSGVTQTPKHLITATGQRVTLRCSPRSGDLSVYWYQQSLDQGLQFLIQYYNGEERAKGNILERFSAQQFPDLHSELNLSSLELGDSALYFCASSVWGTDQPQHFGDGTRLSIL.

The chain couples TRBV7-2 to TRBJ1-2; the D gene is possibly TRBD1 (5 bases). The length of the CDR3 is 13 residues. Trimming took 5 bases from V and 0 from J, leaving 7 bases between them. In germline, CDR1 is SGHTA, CDR2 FQGNSA. The CDR3 loop reads CASSPTANYGYTF. The CDR3 DNA reads TGTGCCAGCAGCCCGACAGCTAACTATGGCTACACCTTC.

The J gene is TRBJ2-7, the V gene TRBV5-4; 7 positions agree with TRBD2. The CDR3 loop spans 15 amino acids. Germline CDR1 reads SGHNT; CDR2 reads YYREEE (reference sequence). Trimming cost V 3 bases and J 3 bases; bases outside gene matches: 9. The chain's CDR3 is CASSSSGDLNYEQYF. The CDR3 DNA reads as TGTGCCAGCAGCTCCAGCGGGGACCTTAACTACGAGCAGTACTTC.

The chain has TRBV28 and TRBJ2-7, with 12 bases aligning to TRBD2. The germline CDR1 and CDR2 sequences are MDHEN and SYDVKM. The CDR3 runs 15 residues. J was trimmed by 2 bases and V by 3 bases; bases with no gene match: 2. The CDR3 sequence is CASSLPSGRAYEQYF. Here the CDR3 DNA reads TGTGCCAGCAGTTTGCCTAGCGGGAGGGCCTACGAGCAGTACTTC.

This clone has just a few counts. The rearrangement links TRBV28 to TRBJ1-2; TRBD1 is a possible D gene (6 bases). Trimming removed 4 bases from V and 8 bases from J, with 26 bases in between. CDR1 and CDR2 (germline): MDHEN, SYDVKM. This CDR3 has 17 amino acids. The CDR3 region is CASSSPEWGPVSYGYTF. In DNA, the CDR3 is TGTGCCAGCAGTTCCCCCGAATGGGGGCCAGTATCTTACGGCTACACCTTC.

The V call is TRBV6-1, the J call TRBJ1-1; D not certain. The V gene lost 0 bases and the J gene lost 0 bases, with 14 bases spanning the gap. CDR1 and CDR2 from the germline V gene are MNHNS and SASEGT. The CDR3 runs 17 residues. The CDR3, as DNA: TGTGCCAGCAGTGAAGCAAGGGCGGGATGGGTGAACACTGAAGCTTTCTTT. Protein: CASSEARAGWVNTEAFF.

V and J are TRBV27 and TRBJ2-2; TRBD1 agrees at 7 bases. There are 13 residues in the CDR3. CDR1 is MNHEY, CDR2 SMNVEV, per germline (reference sequence). Losses at the gene ends were 6 bases for V and 9 bases for J; bases not matched to a gene: 7. The CDR3 region is CASREQGQWELFF. CDR3 in DNA: TGTGCCAGCAGGGAACAGGGACAGTGGGAGCTGTTTTTT.

This chain links TRBV4-2 with TRBJ1-1; no clear D gene. V was shortened by 6 bases and J by 4 bases, with 15 bases between the two germline ends. The CDR3 is 14 amino acids. Germline lookup yields CDR1 LGHNA and CDR2 YNFKEQ. The CDR3: CASSYEGIVTEAFF. The CDR3 nucleotides are TGTGCCAGCAGTTATGAAGGGATTGTCACTGAAGCTTTCTTT.

V is TRBV5-1 and J is TRBJ1-1; a possible D gene is TRBD1 (5 bases). The V gene's germline CDR1 is SGHRS and CDR2 YFSETQ. V lost 0 bases to trimming and J lost 3 bases, with 15 bases between them. The CDR3 consists of 16 residues. CDR3 region: CASSLAGNRRDTEAFF. The CDR3 DNA sequence: TGCGCCAGCAGCTTGGCGGGGAACAGGCGGGACACTGAAGCTTTCTTT.

The J gene is TRBJ1-1, the V gene TRBV9; 8 bases match TRBD1. J lost 4 bases, V lost 3 bases, and 5 bases had no gene match. Germline V lookup: CDR1 SGDLS, CDR2 YYNGEE. This CDR3 has 14 residues. The CDR3 loop reads CASSARQGATEAFF. For the CDR3, the DNA is TGTGCCAGCAGCGCTAGGCAGGGGGCCACTGAAGCTTTCTTT.

This clone has more than one count but fewer than ten. The CDR3 spells CASSPRGLGYGYTF. The CDR3 DNA is TGTGCCAGCAGTCCCAGGGGGCTTGGCTATGGCTACACCTTC. V gene TRBV6-1 combines with J gene TRBJ1-2; 8 positions agree with TRBD1. V lost 5 bases to trimming and J lost 4 bases; unmatched junction nucleotides: 6. Germline V gene data show CDR1 as MNHNS and CDR2 as SASEGT. The CDR3 has 14 residues.

This sequence joins TRBV28 and TRBJ1-1; D is ambiguous. CDR1 and CDR2 from the germline V gene are MDHEN and SYDVKM. V was clipped by 5 bases and J by 6 bases, with 16 bases between them. The CDR3 extends over 14 amino acids. CDR3 sequence: CASSDFPSYAEAFF. The CDR3 coding sequence is TGTGCCAGCAGTGACTTTCCCTCCTACGCTGAAGCTTTCTTT. The whole variable domain, remainder taken from reference TRBV28 and TRBJ1-1, is DVKVTQSSRYLVKRTGEKVFLECVQDMDHENMFWYRQDPGLGLRLIYFSYDVKMKEKGDIPEGYSVSREKKERFSLILESASTNQTSMYLCASSDFPSYAEAFFGQGTRLTVV.

This clone was detected once. The chain joins TRBV4-1 to TRBJ2-1, with D perhaps TRBD1 (6 bases). CDR3 length equals 16 residues. Trimming removed 4 bases at V and 1 base at J, with 14 bases between. Germline CDR1 reads MGHRA; CDR2 reads YSYEKL. The CDR3 DNA reads as TGCGCCAGCAGCCTAAGGACAGCTCTTTCCTACAATGAGCAGTTCTTC. Amino acid sequence: CASSLRTALSYNEQFF.

The DNA for the CDR3 is TGCAGCGTTGAAGGCCGCCTGGACTGGGACACTGAAGCTTTCTTT. Its protein is CSVEGRLDWDTEAFF. The chain combines TRBV29-1 with TRBJ1-1; D unresolved. Germline V lookup: CDR1 SQVTM, CDR2 ANQGSEA. V was trimmed by 1 base and J by 3 bases, leaving 15 bases between them. The CDR3 is made up of 15 amino acids.